These T cell receptor beta chains were read from a single sample in a study of T cells in Graves' hyperthyroidism and ophthalmopathy. TCRdb re-called the multiplex PCR reads through MiXCR, storing one row per CDR3 protein. This sample carries 300,000 to 450,000 distinct CDR3 sequences, under 15% of them seen once, and the ten largest clones take about 31%. Sequenced input: blood. The receptors here all came from a woman in her 30s with Graves' hyperthyroidism. CDR3s include the opening cysteine and the closing phenylalanine or tryptophan. A D gene is named only where the DNA matches it firmly. The size field is filled for only some rows; it gives once, few, many or a size class.

NA TRBJ1-3 TRBV7-8 NA 14 CASSLMGAGNTIYF
NA TRBJ2-3 TRBV30 many 13 CAWNPGVEDTQYF
NA TRBJ2-7 TRBV12-3/TRBV12-4 many 18 CASSLAAGHSGARYEQYF
NA TRBJ2-2 TRBV28 many 14 CASSPGGSTGELFF
TRBD1 TRBJ2-7 TRBV28 many 18 CASSSDRGSRNGGYEQYF
TRBD1 TRBJ2-5 TRBV2 NA 14 CASRLDRDLGTQYF
NA TRBJ2-7 TRBV28 NA 17 CASSLWRSRGVPYEQYF
NA TRBJ2-1 TRBV9 few 19 CASSAQGGRWAGGDNEQFF
TRBD2 TRBJ2-5 TRBV6-1 many 16 CASSPPSGRSGETQYF
TRBD2 TRBJ2-1 TRBV3-1 many 15 CASSPSGSHYNEQFF
NA TRBJ1-3 TRBV7-6 many 13 CASSLPGSGTIYF
TRBD2 TRBJ2-1 TRBV6-1 few 14 CASSSSGSLREQFF
TRBD2 TRBJ2-1 TRBV20-1 NA 13 CSATSGIRDEQFF
TRBD2 TRBJ2-3 TRBV12-3/TRBV12-4 NA 15 CASRGTSGSLDTQYF
TRBD1 TRBJ2-4 TRBV28 many 13 CASRRQGRNIQYF
TRBD1 TRBJ2-2 TRBV12-3/TRBV12-4 few 16 CASSFEAGGRTGELFF
NA TRBJ2-3 TRBV5-4 many 14 CASSSTPSTDTQYF
TRBD1 TRBJ1-2 TRBV20-1 few 13 CSARDRVGDSYTF
NA TRBJ1-2 TRBV7-2 many 14 CASSLLGQNYGYTF
NA TRBJ1-2 TRBV6-1 many 15 CASSENDSLDYGYTF
TRBD1 TRBJ1-1 TRBV29-1 few 14 CSVEGTEMNTEAFF
NA TRBJ2-3 TRBV3-1 many 14 CASSQRAGTDTQYF
TRBD2 TRBJ2-1 TRBV3-1 few 16 CASSHSGRGSFDEQFF